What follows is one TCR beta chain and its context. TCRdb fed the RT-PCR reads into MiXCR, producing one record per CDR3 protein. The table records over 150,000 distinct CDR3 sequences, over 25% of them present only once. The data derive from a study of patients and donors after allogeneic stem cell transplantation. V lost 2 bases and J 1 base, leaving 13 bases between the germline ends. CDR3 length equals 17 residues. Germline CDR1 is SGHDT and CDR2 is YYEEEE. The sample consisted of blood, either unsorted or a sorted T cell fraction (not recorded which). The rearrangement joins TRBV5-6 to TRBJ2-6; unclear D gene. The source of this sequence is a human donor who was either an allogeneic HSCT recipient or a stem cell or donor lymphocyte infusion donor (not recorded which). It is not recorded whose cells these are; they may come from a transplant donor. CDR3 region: CASSFAGYPSGANVLTF. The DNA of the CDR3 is TGTGCCAGCAGCTTCGCAGGTTACCCTTCTGGGGCCAACGTCCTGACTTTC.